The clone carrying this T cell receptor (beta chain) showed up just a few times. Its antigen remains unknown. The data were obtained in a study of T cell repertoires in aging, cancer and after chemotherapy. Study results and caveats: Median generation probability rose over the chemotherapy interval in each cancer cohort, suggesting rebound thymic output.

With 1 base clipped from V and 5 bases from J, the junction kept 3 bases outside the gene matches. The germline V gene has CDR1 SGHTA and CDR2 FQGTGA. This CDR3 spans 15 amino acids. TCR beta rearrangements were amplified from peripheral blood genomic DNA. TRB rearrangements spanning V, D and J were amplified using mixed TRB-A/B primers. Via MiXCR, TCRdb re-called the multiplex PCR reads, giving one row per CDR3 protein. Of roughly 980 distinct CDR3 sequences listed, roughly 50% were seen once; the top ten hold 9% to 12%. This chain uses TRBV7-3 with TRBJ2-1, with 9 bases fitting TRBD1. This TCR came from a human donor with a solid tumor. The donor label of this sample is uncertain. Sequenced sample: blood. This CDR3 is CASSLRDRVDNEQFF. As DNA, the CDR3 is TGTGCCAGCAGCTTAAGGGACAGGGTTGACAATGAGCAGTTCTTC.